The entry below describes one TCR beta chain. What it recognizes is unknown. This sample stems from a study of CD8 T cells in ankylosing spondylitis. Findings of the study overall: Some of these motif variants have turned up before, in reports on reactive arthritis synovial fluid and blood. Apparently characteristic of ankylosing spondylitis blood was a TCR beta motif (eight highly homologous variants).

TCRdb passed the 5' RACE reads through MiXCR, listing each CDR3 protein once. The repertoire holds about 800,000 distinct CDR3 sequences, with 10% to 15% as singletons. Material: blood, either unsorted or a sorted T cell fraction (not recorded which). The clonotype originates from a male donor with ankylosing spondylitis.

This chain's CDR3 is CASSLGGGTEQYF. CDR3 nucleotides: TGTGCCAGCAGCTTAGGAGGAGGAACGGAGCAGTACTTC. The rearrangement uses TRBV7-2 and TRBJ2-7; TRBD2 is a possible D gene (5 bases). The germline gives CDR1 SGHTA, CDR2 FQGNSA. V was trimmed by 1 base and J by 7 bases, leaving 11 bases between them. The CDR3 length is 13 residues.